This record concerns one TCR beta chain sequence. Its antigen remains unidentified. V was cut by 10 bases and J by 4 bases, with 14 bases left in between. The CDR3 is 13 residues long. Per germline, CDR1 MNHEY and CDR2 SVGAGI. This specimen comes from a study of T cell responses to AZD1222 COVID-19 vaccine. Study results and caveats: Just a handful of people given AZD1222 tested seropositive at baseline. Possibly, clonal diversity was underestimated; donors were largely white British and included more females. There were repertoire samples only from the period after the peak T cell response.

Sequenced by immunoSEQ multiplex PCR; TCRdb stores in-frame clones only, minus some. The data contain 150,000 to 200,000 clones, roughly 94% of them singletons. Pooling covered second doses at about 4 or about 12 weeks. J is TRBJ2-1 and V is TRBV6-5; either TRBD1 or TRBD2 may fit D (5 bases each). Sequences were derived from peripheral blood, sampled 28 days after the second AZD1222 dose. This TCR derives from an adult who received the AZD1222 COVID-19 vaccine. The CDR3 bases are TGTGCCACCGGGGCTAGCTCTTACAATGAGCAGTTCTTC. Its protein is CATGASSYNEQFF.